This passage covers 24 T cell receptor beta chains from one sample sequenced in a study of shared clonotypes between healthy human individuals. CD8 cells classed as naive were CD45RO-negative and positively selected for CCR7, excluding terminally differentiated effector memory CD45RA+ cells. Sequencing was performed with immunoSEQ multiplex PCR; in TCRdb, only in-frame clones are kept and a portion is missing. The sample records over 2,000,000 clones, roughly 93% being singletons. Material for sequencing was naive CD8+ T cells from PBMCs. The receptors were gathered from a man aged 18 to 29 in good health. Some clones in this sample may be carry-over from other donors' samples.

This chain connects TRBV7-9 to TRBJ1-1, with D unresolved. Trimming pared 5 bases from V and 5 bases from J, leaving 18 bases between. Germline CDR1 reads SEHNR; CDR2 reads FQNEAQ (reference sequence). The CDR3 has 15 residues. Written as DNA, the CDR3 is TGTGCCAGCAGCGCACCAGTTGGTGTAAGGACTGAAGCTTTCTTT. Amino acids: CASSAPVGVRTEAFF.

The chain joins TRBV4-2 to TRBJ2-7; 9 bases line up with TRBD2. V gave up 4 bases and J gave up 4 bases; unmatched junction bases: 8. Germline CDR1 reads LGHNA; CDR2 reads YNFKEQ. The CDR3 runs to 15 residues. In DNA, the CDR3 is TGTGCCAGCAGCCTTTCGGAGACTAGCGGATACGAGCAGTACTTC. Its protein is CASSLSETSGYEQYF.

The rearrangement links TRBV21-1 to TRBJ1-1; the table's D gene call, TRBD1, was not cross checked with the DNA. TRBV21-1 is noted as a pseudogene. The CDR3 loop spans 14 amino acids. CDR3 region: CASSKRQGGTEAFF. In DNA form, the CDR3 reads TGTGCCAGCAGCAAACGACAGGGGGGGACTGAAGCTTTCTTT.

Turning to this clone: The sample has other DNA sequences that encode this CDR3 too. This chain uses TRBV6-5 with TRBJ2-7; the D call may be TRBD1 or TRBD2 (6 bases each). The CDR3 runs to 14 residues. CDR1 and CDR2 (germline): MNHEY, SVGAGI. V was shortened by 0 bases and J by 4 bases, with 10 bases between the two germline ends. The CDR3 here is CASSYSGGGYEQYF. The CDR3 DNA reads TGTGCCAGCAGTTACTCGGGGGGCGGATACGAGCAGTACTTC.

The chain's CDR3 is CASSPEWGAGANVLTF. The DNA of the CDR3 is TGTGCCAGCAGCCCTGAGTGGGGAGCTGGGGCCAACGTCCTGACTTTC. This chain joins TRBV28 and TRBJ2-6; tentative D call: TRBD2 (5 bases). The CDR3 has 16 amino acids. Germline V gives CDR1 MDHEN, CDR2 SYDVKM. V gave up 6 bases and J gave up 2 bases, with 14 bases separating them.

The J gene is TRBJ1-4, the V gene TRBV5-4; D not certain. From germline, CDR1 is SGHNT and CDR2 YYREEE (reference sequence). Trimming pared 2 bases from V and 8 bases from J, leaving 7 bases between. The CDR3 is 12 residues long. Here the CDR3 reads CASSFSGEKLFF. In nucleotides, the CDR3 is TGTGCCAGCAGCTTTTCTGGGGAAAAACTGTTTTTT.

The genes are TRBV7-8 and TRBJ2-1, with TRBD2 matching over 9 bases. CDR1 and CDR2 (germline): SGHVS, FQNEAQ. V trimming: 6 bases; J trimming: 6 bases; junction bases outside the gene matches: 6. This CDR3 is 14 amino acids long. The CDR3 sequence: CASSNRTSVNEQFF. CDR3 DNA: TGTGCCAGCAGTAACCGGACTAGCGTCAATGAGCAGTTCTTC.

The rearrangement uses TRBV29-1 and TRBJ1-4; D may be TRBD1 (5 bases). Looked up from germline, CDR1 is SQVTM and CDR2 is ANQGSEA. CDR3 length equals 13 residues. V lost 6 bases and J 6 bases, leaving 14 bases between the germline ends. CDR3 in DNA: TGCAGCGTGATCAGGGTAGGGGATGAAAAACTGTTTTTT. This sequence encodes CSVIRVGDEKLFF. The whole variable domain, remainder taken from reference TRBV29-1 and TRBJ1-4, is SAVISQKPSRDICQRGTSLTIQCQVDSQVTMMFWYRQQPGQSLTLIATANQGSEATYESGFVIDKFPISRPNLTFSTLTVSNMSPEDSSIYLCSVIRVGDEKLFFGSGTQLSVL.

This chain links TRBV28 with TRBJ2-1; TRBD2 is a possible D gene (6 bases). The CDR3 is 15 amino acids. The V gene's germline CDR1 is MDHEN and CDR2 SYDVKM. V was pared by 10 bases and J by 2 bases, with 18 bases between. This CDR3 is CATTTGVRPYNEQFF. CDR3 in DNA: TGTGCCACTACGACGGGGGTACGCCCCTACAATGAGCAGTTCTTC.

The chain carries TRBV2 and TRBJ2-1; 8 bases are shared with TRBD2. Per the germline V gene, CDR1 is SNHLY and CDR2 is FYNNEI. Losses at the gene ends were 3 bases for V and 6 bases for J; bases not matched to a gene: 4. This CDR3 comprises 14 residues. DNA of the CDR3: TGTGCCAGCAGTGATCGGGAGGGAAGCAATGAGCAGTTCTTC. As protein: CASSDREGSNEQFF. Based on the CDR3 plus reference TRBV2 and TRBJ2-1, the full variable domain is EPEVTQTPSHQVTQMGQEVILRCVPISNHLYFYWYRQILGQKVEFLVSFYNNEISEKSEIFDDQFSVERPDGSNFTLKIRSTKLEDSAMYFCASSDREGSNEQFFGPGTRLTVL.

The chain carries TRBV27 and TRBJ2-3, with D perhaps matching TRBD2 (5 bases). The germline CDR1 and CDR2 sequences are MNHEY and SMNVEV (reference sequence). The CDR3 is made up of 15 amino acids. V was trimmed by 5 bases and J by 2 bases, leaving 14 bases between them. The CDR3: CASSEGMTITDTQYF. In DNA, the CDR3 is TGTGCCAGCAGTGAGGGTATGACTATCACAGATACGCAGTATTTT.

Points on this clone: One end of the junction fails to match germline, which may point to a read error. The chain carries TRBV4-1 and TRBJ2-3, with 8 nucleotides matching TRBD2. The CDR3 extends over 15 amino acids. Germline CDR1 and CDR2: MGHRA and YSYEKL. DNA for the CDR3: TGCGCCAGCAGCCAGGGGGCTGAGAGGGGACTAGATGGAGAATTT. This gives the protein CASSQGAERGLDGEF.

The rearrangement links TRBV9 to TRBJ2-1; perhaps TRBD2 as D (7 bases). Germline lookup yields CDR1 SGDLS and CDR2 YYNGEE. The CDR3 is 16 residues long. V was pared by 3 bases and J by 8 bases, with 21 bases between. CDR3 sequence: CASSAPSGGILDEQFF. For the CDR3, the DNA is TGTGCCAGCAGCGCCCCCTCGGGGGGCATATTGGATGAGCAGTTCTTC.

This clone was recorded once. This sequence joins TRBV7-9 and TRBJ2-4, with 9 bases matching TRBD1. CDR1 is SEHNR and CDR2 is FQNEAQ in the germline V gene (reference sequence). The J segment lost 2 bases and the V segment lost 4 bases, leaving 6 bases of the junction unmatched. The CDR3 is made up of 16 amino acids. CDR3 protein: CASSSGDRASKNIQYF. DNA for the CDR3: TGTGCCAGCAGCTCTGGGGACAGGGCTTCCAAAAACATTCAGTACTTC. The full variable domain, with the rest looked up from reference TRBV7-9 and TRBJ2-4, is DTGVSQNPRHKITKRGQNVTFRCDPISEHNRLYWYRQTLGQGPEFLTYFQNEAQLEKSRLLSDRFSAERPKGSFSTLEIQRTEQGDSAMYLCASSSGDRASKNIQYFGAGTRLSVL.

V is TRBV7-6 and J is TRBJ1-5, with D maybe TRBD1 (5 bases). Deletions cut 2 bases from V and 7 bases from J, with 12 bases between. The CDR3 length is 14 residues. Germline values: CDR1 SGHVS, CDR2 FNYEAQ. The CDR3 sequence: CASSLYGGEQPQHF. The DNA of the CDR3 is TGTGCCAGCAGCTTATACGGGGGGGAACAGCCCCAGCATTTT.

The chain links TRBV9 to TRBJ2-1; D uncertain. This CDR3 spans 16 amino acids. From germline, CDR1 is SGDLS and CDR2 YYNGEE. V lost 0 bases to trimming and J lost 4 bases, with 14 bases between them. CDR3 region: CASSVEGLPNYNEQFF. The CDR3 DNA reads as TGTGCCAGCAGCGTAGAAGGGCTCCCTAATTACAATGAGCAGTTCTTC. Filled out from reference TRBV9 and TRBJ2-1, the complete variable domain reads DSGVTQTPKHLITATGQRVTLRCSPRSGDLSVYWYQQSLDQGLQFLIQYYNGEERAKGNILERFSAQQFPDLHSELNLSSLELGDSALYFCASSVEGLPNYNEQFFGPGTRLTVL.

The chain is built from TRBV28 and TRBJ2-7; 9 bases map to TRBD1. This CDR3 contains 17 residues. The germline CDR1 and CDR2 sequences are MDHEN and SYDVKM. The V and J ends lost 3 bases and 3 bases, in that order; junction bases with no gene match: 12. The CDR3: CASSFDWGTGQRYEQYF. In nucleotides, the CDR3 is TGTGCCAGCAGTTTCGACTGGGGGACAGGGCAACGCTACGAGCAGTACTTC.

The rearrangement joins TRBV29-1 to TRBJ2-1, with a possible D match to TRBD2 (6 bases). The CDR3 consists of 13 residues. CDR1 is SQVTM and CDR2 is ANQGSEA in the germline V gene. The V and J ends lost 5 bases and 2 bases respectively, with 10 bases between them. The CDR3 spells CSVREIPYNEQFF. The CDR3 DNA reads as TGCAGCGTTCGGGAGATCCCCTACAATGAGCAGTTCTTC.

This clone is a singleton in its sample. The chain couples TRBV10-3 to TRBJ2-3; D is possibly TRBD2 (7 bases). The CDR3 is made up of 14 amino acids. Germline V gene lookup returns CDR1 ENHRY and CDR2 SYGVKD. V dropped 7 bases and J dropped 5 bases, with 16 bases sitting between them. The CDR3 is CAIKGGVGRDTQYF. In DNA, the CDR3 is TGTGCCATCAAGGGGGGGGTAGGACGAGATACGCAGTATTTT.

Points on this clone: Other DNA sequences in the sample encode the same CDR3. CDR3 in DNA: TGTGCCAGCAGCGTCGACAGGGACTACGAGCAGTACTTC. It specifies CASSVDRDYEQYF. The chain couples TRBV9 to TRBJ2-7, with TRBD1 matching 7 bases. Germline V gene lookup returns CDR1 SGDLS and CDR2 YYNGEE. This CDR3 comprises 13 residues. The junction had 2 bases not matched to a gene; V was cut back by 2 bases and J by 3 bases. Looking up the rest from reference TRBV9 and TRBJ2-7 gives the full variable domain: DSGVTQTPKHLITATGQRVTLRCSPRSGDLSVYWYQQSLDQGLQFLIQYYNGEERAKGNILERFSAQQFPDLHSELNLSSLELGDSALYFCASSVDRDYEQYFGPGTRLTVT.

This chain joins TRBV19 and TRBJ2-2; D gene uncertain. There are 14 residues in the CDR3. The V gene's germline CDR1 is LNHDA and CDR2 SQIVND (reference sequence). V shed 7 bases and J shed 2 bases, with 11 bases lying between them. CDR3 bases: TGTGCCAGTATCGCCCCCAGAAACACCGGGGAGCTGTTTTTT. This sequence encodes CASIAPRNTGELFF.

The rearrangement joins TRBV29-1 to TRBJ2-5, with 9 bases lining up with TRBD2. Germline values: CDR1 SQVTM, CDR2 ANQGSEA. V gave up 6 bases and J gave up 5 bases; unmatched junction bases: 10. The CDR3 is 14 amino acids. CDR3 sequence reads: CSVVSGRRGETQYF. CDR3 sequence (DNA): TGCAGCGTCGTTAGCGGGAGACGGGGGGAGACCCAGTACTTC.

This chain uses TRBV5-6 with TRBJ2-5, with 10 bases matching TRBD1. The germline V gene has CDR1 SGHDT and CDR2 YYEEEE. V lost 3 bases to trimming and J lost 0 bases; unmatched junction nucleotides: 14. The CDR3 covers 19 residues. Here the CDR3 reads CASSSPPFLGQGYQETQYF. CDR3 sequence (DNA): TGTGCCAGCAGCTCCCCCCCCTTTCTGGGACAGGGGTACCAAGAGACCCAGTACTTC.

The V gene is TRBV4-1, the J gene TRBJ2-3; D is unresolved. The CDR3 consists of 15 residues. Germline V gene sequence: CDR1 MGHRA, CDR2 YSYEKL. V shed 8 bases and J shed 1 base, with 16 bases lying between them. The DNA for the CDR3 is TGCGCCAGCCGGTCCGCCCCACTCCGCACAGATACGCAGTATTTT. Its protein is CASRSAPLRTDTQYF.